This TCR beta chain was recorded in a study of cytomegalovirus exposure and HLA in healthy donors. This clone was recorded once. Its cognate antigen is unknown. Regarding the study as a whole: Researchers reported in a later analysis that common viral pathogens appeared linked to several top clusters.

Trimming took 0 bases from V and 0 from J, leaving 7 bases between them. The CDR3 totals 15 residues. Germline loops: CDR1 SGHRS, CDR2 YFSETQ. Researchers ran the PCR with 60 Vbeta and 13 Jbeta primers. Only in-frame clones appear in the TCRdb table, and some are missing; sequencing was by immunoSEQ multiplex PCR. The data show some 190,000 clones, roughly 80% seen once. The J gene is TRBJ2-4, the V gene TRBV5-1; D not resolved. The sequenced sample consisted of PBMCs. This clonotype was obtained from a woman in her thirties in good health and CMV-seropositive. CDR3 protein: CASSLGAVAKNIQYF. The CDR3 DNA reads TGCGCCAGCAGCTTGGGTGCGGTAGCCAAAAACATTCAGTACTTC. Combining the CDR3 with reference TRBV5-1 and TRBJ2-4 gives the whole variable domain KAGVTQTPRYLIKTRGQQVTLSCSPISGHRSVSWYQQTPGQGLQFLFEYFSETQRNKGNFPGRFSGRQFSNSRSEMNVSTLELGDSALYLCASSLGAVAKNIQYFGAGTRLSVL.